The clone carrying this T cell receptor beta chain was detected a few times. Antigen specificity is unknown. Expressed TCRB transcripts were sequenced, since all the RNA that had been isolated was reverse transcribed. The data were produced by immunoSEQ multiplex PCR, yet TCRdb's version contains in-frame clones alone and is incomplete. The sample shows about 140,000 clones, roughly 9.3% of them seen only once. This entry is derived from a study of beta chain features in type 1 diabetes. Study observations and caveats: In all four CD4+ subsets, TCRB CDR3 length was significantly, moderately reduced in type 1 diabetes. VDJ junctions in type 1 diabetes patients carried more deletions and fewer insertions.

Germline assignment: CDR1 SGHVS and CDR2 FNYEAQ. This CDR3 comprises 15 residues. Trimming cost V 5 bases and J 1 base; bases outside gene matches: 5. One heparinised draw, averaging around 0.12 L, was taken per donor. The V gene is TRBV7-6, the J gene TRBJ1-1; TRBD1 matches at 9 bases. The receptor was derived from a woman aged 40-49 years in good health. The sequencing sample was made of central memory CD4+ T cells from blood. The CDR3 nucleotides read TGTGCCAGCAGCCTTAGGACAGGGGAGAACACTGAAGCTTTCTTT. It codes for CASSLRTGENTEAFF.